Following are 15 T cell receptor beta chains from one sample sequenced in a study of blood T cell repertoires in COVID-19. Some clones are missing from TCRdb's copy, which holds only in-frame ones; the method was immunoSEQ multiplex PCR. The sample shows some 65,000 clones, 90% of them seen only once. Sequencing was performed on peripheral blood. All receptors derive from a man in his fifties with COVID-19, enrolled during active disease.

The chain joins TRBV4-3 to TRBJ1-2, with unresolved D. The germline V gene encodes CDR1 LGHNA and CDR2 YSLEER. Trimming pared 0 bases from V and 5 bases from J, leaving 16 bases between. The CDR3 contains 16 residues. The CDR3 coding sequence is TGCGCCAGCAGCCAAGACAAAAGGGTTGGAGGGTATGGCTACACCTTC. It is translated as CASSQDKRVGGYGYTF.

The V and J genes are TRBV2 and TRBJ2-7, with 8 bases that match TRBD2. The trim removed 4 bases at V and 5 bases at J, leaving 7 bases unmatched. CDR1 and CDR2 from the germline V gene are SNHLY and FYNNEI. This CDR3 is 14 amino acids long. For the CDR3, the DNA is TGTGCCAGCAGTGGTTTAGCGGGACGACACGAGCAGTACTTC. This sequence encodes CASSGLAGRHEQYF.

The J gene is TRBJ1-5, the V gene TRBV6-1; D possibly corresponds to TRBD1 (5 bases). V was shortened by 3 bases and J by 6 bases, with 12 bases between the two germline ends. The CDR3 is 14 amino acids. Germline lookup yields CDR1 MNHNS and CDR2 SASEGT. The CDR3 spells CASSEVRVGQPQHF. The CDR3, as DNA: TGTGCCAGCAGTGAGGTCAGGGTTGGTCAGCCCCAGCATTTT.

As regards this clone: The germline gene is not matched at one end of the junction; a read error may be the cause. The CDR3 here is CASSLTAGVGEQYF. The CDR3 DNA reads as TGTGCCAGCAGCCTAACAGCGGGAGTAGGCGAGCAGTACTTC. The gene calls are TRBV7-3 and TRBJ2-7, with 8 bases identical to TRBD2. Looked up from germline, CDR1 is SGHTA and CDR2 is FQGTGA. The CDR3 is made up of 14 amino acids.

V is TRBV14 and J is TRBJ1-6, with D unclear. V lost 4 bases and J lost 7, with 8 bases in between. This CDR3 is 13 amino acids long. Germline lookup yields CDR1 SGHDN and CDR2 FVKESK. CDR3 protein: CASSREPNSPLHF. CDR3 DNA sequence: TGTGCCAGCAGCCGTGAGCCAAATTCACCCCTCCACTTT.

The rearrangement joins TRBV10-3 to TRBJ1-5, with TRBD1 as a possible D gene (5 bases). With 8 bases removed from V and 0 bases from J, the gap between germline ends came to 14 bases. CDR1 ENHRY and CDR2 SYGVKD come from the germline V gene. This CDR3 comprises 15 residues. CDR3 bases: TGTGCCATCGGGGGGACGACCGATAGCAATCAGCCCCAGCATTTT. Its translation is CAIGGTTDSNQPQHF.

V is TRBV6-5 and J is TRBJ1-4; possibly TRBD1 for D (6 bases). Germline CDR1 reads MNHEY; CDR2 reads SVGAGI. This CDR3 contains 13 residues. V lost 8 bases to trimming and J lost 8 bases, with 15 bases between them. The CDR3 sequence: CASETTGSEKLFF. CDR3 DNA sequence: TGTGCCAGCGAAACCACAGGGAGCGAAAAACTGTTTTTT.

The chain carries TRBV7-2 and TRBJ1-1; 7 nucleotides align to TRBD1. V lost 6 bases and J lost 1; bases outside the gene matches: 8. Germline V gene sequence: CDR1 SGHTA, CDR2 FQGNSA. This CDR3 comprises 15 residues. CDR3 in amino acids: CASRVRTGSNTEAFF. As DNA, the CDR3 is TGTGCCAGCAGGGTTAGGACAGGTTCGAACACTGAAGCTTTCTTT.

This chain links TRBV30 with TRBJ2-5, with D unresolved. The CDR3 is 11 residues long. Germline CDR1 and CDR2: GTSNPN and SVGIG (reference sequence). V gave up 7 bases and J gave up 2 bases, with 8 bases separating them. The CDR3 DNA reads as TGTGCCTTCATCCAGCAAGAGACCCAGTACTTC. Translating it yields CAFIQQETQYF.

In DNA form, the CDR3 reads TGTGCCACCCAATTACGCGGATCTAGCACAGATACGCAGTATTTT. Residues: CATQLRGSSTDTQYF. The chain employs TRBV4-2 and TRBJ2-3, with unresolved D. CDR3 size: 15 residues. Germline V lookup: CDR1 LGHNA, CDR2 YNFKEQ. The germline V and J ends were trimmed by 10 bases and 0 bases, with 17 bases remaining between them.

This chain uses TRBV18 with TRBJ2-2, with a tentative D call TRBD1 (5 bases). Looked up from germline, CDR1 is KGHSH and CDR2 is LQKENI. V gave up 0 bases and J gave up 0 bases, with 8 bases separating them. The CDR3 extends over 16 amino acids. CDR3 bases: TGTGCCAGCTCACCACCGGGGCAGCCGAACACCGGGGAGCTGTTTTTT. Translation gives CASSPPGQPNTGELFF.

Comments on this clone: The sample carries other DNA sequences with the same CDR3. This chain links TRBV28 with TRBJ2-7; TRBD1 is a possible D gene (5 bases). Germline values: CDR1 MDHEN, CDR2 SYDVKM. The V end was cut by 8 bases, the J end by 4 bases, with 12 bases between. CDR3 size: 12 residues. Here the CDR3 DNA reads TGTGCCAGCGGTTCAGGGTCTTACGAGCAGTACTTC. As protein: CASGSGSYEQYF.

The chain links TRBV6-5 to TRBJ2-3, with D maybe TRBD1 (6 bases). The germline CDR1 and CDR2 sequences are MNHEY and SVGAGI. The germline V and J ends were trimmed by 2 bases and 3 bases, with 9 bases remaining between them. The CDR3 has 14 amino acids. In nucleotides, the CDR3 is TGTGCCAGCAGTTACGGCAGGGGTACAGATACGCAGTATTTT. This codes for CASSYGRGTDTQYF.

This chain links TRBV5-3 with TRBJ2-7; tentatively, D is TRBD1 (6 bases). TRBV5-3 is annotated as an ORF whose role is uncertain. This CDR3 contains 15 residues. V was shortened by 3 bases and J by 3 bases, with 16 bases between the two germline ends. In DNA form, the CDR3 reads TGTGCCAGAAGCTCTCTATGGGACACGAACTACGAGCAGTACTTC. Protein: CARSSLWDTNYEQYF.

The CDR3 here is CASRGPYQETQYF. The CDR3 region has the DNA TGTGCCAGCAGGGGGCCCTACCAAGAGACCCAGTACTTC. The V gene is TRBV7-9, the J gene TRBJ2-5; weak D call: TRBD1 (5 bases). The length of the CDR3 is 13 residues. V was shortened by 6 bases and J by 0 bases, with 8 bases between the two germline ends. Germline V CDR1 and CDR2: SEHNR, FQNEAQ (reference sequence).